The 14 T cell receptor beta chains below all came from one sample that was sequenced in a study of cytomegalovirus exposure and HLA in healthy donors. The PCR made use of 60 Vbeta and 13 Jbeta primers. Data came from immunoSEQ multiplex PCR; TCRdb stores just in-frame clones and leaves some out. This table has 120,000 or so clones, about 80% appearing once. The sample comprised PBMCs. Receptors originate from a young man in good health and CMV-seropositive.

The chain recombines TRBV9 with TRBJ1-1; D remains unclear. The V gene lost 1 base and the J gene lost 2 bases, with 6 bases spanning the gap. CDR3 size: 13 residues. Germline values: CDR1 SGDLS, CDR2 YYNGEE. This chain's CDR3 is CASSVNGNTEAFF. CDR3 in DNA: TGTGCCAGCAGCGTAAACGGTAACACTGAAGCTTTCTTT.

V is TRBV5-1 and J is TRBJ2-3; D possibly corresponds to TRBD2 (5 bases). Germline CDR1 is SGHRS and CDR2 is YFSETQ. The CDR3 is 16 amino acids. V was trimmed by 3 bases and J by 7 bases, leaving 21 bases between them. The CDR3 protein is CASSSRGPLLGNTQYF. CDR3 DNA: TGCGCCAGCAGCTCCCGCGGACCCTTACTAGGAAATACGCAGTATTTT.

The gene calls are TRBV6-1 and TRBJ1-2; D is possibly TRBD1 (5 bases). CDR1 is MNHNS, CDR2 SASEGT, per germline. The germline V and J ends were trimmed by 3 bases and 6 bases, with 11 bases remaining between them. The CDR3 consists of 13 residues. The CDR3 sequence: CASSEGGVNGYTF. The CDR3 DNA is TGTGCCAGCAGTGAGGGGGGGGTGAATGGCTACACCTTC.

This clone occurred once. Germline and junction disagree at one end, which may indicate a read error. The CDR3 protein is CAGSPGTGADEQFF. In DNA form, the CDR3 reads TGTGCCGGCAGTCCCGGGACAGGGGCCGATGAGCAGTTCTTC. The chain joins TRBV6-1 to TRBJ2-1; TRBD1 matches at 10 bases. Germline V gene lookup returns CDR1 MNHNS and CDR2 SASEGT. The CDR3 consists of 14 residues.

The chain combines TRBV6-1 with TRBJ1-2, with D possibly TRBD1 on 6 matching bases. The CDR3 spans 15 residues. In germline, CDR1 is MNHNS, CDR2 SASEGT. V gave up 2 bases and J gave up 4 bases, with 14 bases separating them. CDR3 in DNA: TGTGCCAGCAGTGAACAGACAGGAGCTACCTATGGCTACACCTTC. Protein: CASSEQTGATYGYTF.

The CDR3 sequence: CASSLGTGLNYGYTF. In nucleotides, the CDR3 is TGTGCCAGCAGCTTAGGGACAGGGCTAAACTATGGCTACACCTTC. The rearrangement links TRBV7-6 to TRBJ1-2, with 8 bases matching TRBD1. The V gene's germline CDR1 is SGHVS and CDR2 FNYEAQ. Trimming cost V 1 base and J 2 bases; bases outside gene matches: 3. This CDR3 is 15 amino acids long. The full variable domain, with the rest looked up from reference TRBV7-6 and TRBJ1-2, is GAGVSQSPRYKVTKRGQDVALRCDPISGHVSLYWYRQALGQGPEFLTYFNYEAQQDKSGLPNDRFSAERPEGSISTLTIQRTEQRDSAMYRCASSLGTGLNYGYTFGSGTRLTVV.

The chain joins TRBV5-1 to TRBJ1-4, with 9 bases matching TRBD1. The CDR3 runs 17 residues. The germline V gene has CDR1 SGHRS and CDR2 YFSETQ. With V trimmed by 7 bases and J by 2 bases, 12 bases remained unmatched. CDR3 nucleotides: TGCGCCAGCCTGTCCCGGGACAGGGTACCTACTAATGAAAAACTGTTTTTT. This sequence encodes CASLSRDRVPTNEKLFF.

V gene TRBV7-8 combines with J gene TRBJ2-7; maybe TRBD2 (6 bases). CDR3 length equals 14 residues. Deletions cut 2 bases from V and 2 bases from J, with 10 bases between. CDR1 is SGHVS, CDR2 FQNEAQ, per germline. The CDR3 sequence is CASSLREETYEQYF. The CDR3, as DNA: TGTGCCAGCAGCTTAAGGGAGGAGACCTACGAGCAGTACTTC.

J is TRBJ2-2 and V is TRBV2; TRBD1 might be the D (6 bases). With 1 base removed from V and 2 bases from J, the gap between germline ends came to 17 bases. The CDR3 is made up of 18 amino acids. Germline V lookup: CDR1 SNHLY, CDR2 FYNNEI. DNA for the CDR3: TGTGCCAGCAGTGAAGGCCCCTCTTGGGGGCTAAACACCGGGGAGCTGTTTTTT. It translates to CASSEGPSWGLNTGELFF.

This chain joins TRBV7-7 and TRBJ2-7; maybe TRBD2 (6 bases). The CDR3 consists of 13 residues. V shed 5 bases and J shed 4 bases, with 12 bases lying between them. Germline V gene lookup returns CDR1 SSHAT and CDR2 FNYEAQ (reference sequence). This chain's CDR3 is CASSPGLKYEQYF. CDR3 bases: TGTGCCAGCAGCCCGGGACTCAAATACGAGCAGTACTTC.

This clone was observed once. This sequence joins TRBV20-1 and TRBJ2-3; a weak D match, TRBD2 (6 bases). The CDR3 contains 11 residues. The germline CDR1 and CDR2 sequences are DFQATT and SNEGSKA (reference sequence). The CDR3, as DNA: TGCAGCGTCGGGACTTCAGATACGCAGTATTTT. It encodes CSVGTSDTQYF.

This chain uses TRBV6-4 with TRBJ2-3, with 11 bases identical to TRBD2. The V segment lost 0 bases and the J segment 2 bases; nucleotides outside the gene matches: 1. Germline lookup yields CDR1 MRHNA and CDR2 SNTAGT. The CDR3 contains 16 residues. The CDR3 coding sequence is TGTGCCAGCAGTGACTCTAGCGGGGGGGCCACAGATACGCAGTATTTT. This sequence encodes CASSDSSGGATDTQYF.

This clone has just a few counts. The J gene is TRBJ1-3, the V gene TRBV2; D is ambiguous. Germline-derived CDR1 and CDR2 are SNHLY and FYNNEI. This CDR3 region has 16 residues. Trimming took off 2 bases at V and 3 bases at J, with 14 bases between the two ends. CDR3 loop: CASSEIRGRYGNTIYF. The CDR3 DNA follows: TGTGCCAGCAGTGAAATTCGGGGAAGGTATGGAAACACCATATATTTT.

This clone has just a few counts. The CDR3 bases are TGTGCCAGCAGTGAAGCCACAGACAGCACAGATACGCAGTATTTT. Amino acid sequence: CASSEATDSTDTQYF. The chain employs TRBV6-1 and TRBJ2-3; D is uncertain. Trimming took off 0 bases at V and 0 bases at J, with 7 bases between the two ends. The germline gives CDR1 MNHNS, CDR2 SASEGT. The CDR3 sequence is 15 residues long.